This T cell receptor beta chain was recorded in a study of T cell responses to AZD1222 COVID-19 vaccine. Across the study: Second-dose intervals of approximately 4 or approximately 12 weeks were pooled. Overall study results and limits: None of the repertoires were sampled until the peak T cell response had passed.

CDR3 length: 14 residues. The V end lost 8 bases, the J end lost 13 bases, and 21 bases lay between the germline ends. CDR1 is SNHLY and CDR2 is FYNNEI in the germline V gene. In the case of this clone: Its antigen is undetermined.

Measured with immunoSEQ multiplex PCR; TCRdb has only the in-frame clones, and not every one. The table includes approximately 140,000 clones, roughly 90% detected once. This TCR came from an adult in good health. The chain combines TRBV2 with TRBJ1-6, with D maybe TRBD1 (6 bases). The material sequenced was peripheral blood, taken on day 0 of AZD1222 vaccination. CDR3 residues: CASGKDSMPIPLHF. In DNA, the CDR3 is TGTGCCAGCGGAAAGGACAGTATGCCTATCCCCCTCCACTTT.